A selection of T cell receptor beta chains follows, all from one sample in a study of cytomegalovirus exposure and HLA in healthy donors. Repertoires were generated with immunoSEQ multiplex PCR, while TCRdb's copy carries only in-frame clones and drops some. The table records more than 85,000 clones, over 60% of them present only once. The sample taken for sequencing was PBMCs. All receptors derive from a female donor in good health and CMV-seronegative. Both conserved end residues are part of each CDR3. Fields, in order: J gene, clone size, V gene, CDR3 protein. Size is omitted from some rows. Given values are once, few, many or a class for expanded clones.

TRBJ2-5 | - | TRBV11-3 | CASSLDLGEQYF
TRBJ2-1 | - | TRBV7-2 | CASSPGWLDEQFF
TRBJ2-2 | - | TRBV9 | CASSETGYTGELFF
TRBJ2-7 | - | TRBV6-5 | CASSYSIGTSGYEQYF
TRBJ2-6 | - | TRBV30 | CAWSVGGAGANVLTF
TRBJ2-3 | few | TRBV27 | CASSSTGSTDTQYF
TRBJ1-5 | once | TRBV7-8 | CASSSRGPGGSQPQHF
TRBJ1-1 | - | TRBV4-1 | CASSQDRRNTEAFF
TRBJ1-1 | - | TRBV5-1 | CASSRQYNTEAFF
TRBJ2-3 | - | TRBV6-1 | CASSDLTSTDTQYF
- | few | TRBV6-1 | CASSEDQAGGQRYEQYF
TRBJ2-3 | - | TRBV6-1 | CASSETTPDTQYF
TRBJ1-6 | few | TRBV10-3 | CAISTGGDYNSPLHF
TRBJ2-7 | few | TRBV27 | CASSFYRASSYEQYF
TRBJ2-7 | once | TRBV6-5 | CASSFQSRPAYEQYF
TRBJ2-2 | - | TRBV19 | CASSRAPGQGYPGELFF
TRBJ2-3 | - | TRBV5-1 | CASRTGTGFTDTQYF
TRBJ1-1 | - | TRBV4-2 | CASSLSQLNTEAFF
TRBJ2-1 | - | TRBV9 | CASSVEPAGGRQFF
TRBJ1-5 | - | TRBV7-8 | CASSTYTWGEANQPQHF
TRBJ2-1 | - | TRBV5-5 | CASSLRREGLASYNEQFF
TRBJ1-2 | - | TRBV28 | CASRGTGKGYTF
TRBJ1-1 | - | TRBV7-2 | CASSLLRGYTEAFF
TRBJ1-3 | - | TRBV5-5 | CASSSGEAGNTIYF
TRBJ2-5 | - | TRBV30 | CAWSVSPGSILQETQYF
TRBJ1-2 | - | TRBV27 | CASRSGTDLNYGYTF
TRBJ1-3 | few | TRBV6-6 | CASTGFGNTIYF
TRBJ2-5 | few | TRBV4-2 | CASSAPGGLWETQYF
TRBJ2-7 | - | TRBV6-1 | CASSRGNEQYF
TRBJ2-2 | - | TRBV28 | CASLSSGGTGELFF
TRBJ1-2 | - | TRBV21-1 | CASSNPKIISDSSYGYTF
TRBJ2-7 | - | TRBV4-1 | CASSQAPGSYEQYF
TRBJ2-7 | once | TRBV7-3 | CASSSKVGGDGEQYF
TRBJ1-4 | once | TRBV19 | CASSIGRRANEKLFF
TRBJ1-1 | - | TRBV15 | CATSRGPETEAFF
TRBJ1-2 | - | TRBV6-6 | CASSYYRDRGGGYTF
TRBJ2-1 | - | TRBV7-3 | CASSLTERGLAGYNEQFF
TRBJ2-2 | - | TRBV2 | CASSKGQRDTGELFF
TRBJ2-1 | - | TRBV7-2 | CASSLGPGDSRYNEQFF
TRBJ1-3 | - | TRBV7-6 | CASSLGQVGNTIYF
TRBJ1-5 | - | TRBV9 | CASSGTGYNQPQHF
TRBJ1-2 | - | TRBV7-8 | CASSLTQGSNYGYTF
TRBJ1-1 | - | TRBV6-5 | CASSYFREMDTEAFF
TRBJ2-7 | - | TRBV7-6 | CASSLGRGSPYEQYF
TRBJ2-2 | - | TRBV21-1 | CASRRNTGELFF
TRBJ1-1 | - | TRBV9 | CASSVRAGEINTEAFF
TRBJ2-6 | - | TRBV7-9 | CASSAHASGANVLTF
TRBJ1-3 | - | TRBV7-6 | CASSLDDRGNTIYF
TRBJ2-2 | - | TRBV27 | CASALTGRELFF
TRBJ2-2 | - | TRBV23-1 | CASSPRQGPVPNTGELFF
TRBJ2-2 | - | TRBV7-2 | CASSLVSTGELFF